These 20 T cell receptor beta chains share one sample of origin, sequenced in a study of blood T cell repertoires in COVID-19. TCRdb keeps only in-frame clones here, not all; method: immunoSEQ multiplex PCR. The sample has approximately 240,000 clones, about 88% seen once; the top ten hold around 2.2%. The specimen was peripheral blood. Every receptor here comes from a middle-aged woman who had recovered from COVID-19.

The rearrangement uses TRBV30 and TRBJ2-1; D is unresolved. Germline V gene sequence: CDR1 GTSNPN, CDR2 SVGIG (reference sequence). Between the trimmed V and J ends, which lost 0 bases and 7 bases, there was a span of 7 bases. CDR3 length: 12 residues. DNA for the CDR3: TGTGCCTGGAGTGTAAGTCGGAATGAGCAGTTCTTC. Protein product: CAWSVSRNEQFF.

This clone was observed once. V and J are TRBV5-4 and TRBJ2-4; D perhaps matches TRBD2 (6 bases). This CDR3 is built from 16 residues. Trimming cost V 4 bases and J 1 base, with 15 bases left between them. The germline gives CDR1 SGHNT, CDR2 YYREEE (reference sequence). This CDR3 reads CASSLSGAGAKNIQYF. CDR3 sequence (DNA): TGTGCCAGCAGCCTAAGTGGGGCGGGGGCCAAAAACATTCAGTACTTC.

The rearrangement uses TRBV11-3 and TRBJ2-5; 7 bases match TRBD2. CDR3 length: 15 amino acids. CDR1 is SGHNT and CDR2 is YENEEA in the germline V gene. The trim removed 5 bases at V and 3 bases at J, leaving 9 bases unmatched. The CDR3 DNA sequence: TGTGCCAGCAGCCTGGGTGGGGGAGGGGAAGAGACCCAGTACTTC. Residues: CASSLGGGGEETQYF.

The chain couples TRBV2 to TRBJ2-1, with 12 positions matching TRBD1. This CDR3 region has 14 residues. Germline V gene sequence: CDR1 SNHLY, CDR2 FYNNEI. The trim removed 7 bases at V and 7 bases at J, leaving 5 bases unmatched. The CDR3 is CASNRDRGPNEQFF. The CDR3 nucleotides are TGTGCCAGCAATCGGGACAGGGGGCCGAATGAGCAGTTCTTC.

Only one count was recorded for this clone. The CDR3 sequence: CASSYFREGSPLHF. The CDR3 nucleotides read TGTGCCAGCAGTTACTTTCGGGAAGGCTCACCCCTCCACTTT. The chain is built from TRBV6-5 and TRBJ1-6; no definite D call. The V gene lost 1 base and the J gene lost 10 bases, with 11 bases spanning the gap. Germline loops: CDR1 MNHEY, CDR2 SVGAGI. The CDR3 sequence is 14 residues long.

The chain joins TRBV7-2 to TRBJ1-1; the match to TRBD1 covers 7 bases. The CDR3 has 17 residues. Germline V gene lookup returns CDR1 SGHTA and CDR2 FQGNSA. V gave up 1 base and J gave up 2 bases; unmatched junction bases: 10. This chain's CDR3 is CASSLDGQGVINTEAFF. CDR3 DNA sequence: TGTGCCAGCAGCTTAGATGGGCAGGGGGTAATAAACACTGAAGCTTTCTTT.

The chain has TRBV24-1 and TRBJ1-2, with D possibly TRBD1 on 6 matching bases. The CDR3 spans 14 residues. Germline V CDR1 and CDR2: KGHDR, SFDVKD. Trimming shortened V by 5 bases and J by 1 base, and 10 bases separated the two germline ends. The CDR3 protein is CATSGAQGNYGYTF. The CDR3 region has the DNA TGTGCCACCAGTGGTGCACAGGGTAACTATGGCTACACCTTC.

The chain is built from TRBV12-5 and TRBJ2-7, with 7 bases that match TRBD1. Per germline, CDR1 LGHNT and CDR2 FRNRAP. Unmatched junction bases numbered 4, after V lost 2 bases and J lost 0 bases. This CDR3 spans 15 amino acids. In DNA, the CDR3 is TGTGCTAGTGGTTTGCCCAGGGGGTTCTCCTACGAGCAGTACTTC. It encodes CASGLPRGFSYEQYF.

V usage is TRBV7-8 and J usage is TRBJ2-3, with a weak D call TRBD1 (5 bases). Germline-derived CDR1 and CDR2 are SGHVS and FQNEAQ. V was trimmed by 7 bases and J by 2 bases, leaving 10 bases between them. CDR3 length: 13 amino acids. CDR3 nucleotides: TGTGCCAGCACCAGGGCGGCCACAGATACGCAGTATTTT. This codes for CASTRAATDTQYF.

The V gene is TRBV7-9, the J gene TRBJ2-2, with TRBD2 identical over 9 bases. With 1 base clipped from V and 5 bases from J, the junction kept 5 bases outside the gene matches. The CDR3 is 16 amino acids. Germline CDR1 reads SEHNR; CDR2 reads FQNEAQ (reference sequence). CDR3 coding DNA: TGTGCCAGCAGCTTAGGGCTAGCGGGATCGACCGGGGAGCTGTTTTTT. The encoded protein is CASSLGLAGSTGELFF.

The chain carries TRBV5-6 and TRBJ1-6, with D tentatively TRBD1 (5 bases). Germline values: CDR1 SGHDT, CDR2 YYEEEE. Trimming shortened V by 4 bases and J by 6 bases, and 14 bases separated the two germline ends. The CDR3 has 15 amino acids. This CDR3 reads CASSQPGLRNSPLHF. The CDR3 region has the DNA TGTGCCAGCAGCCAGCCGGGACTTCGTAATTCACCCCTCCACTTT.

For the CDR3, the DNA is TGTGCCAGCCACGGTGGACACTCCTACGAGCAGTACTTC. Residues: CASHGGHSYEQYF. The chain uses TRBV7-2 and TRBJ2-7; perhaps TRBD1 as D (5 bases). The germline V and J ends were trimmed by 8 bases and 0 bases, with 11 bases remaining between them. Germline-derived CDR1 and CDR2 are SGHTA and FQGNSA. The CDR3 loop spans 13 amino acids.

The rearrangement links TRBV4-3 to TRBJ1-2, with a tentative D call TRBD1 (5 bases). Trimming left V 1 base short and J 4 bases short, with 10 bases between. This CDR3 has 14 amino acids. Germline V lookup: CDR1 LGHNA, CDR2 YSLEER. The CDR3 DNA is TGCGCCAGCAGCCAAGTCGACGGGGGCTATGGCTACACCTTC. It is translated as CASSQVDGGYGYTF.

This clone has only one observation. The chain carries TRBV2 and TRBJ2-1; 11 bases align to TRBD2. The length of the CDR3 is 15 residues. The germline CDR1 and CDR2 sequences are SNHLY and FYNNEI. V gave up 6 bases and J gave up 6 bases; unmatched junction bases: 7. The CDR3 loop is CASRVLAGVGNEQFF. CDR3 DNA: TGTGCCAGCAGGGTACTAGCGGGAGTCGGCAATGAGCAGTTCTTC.

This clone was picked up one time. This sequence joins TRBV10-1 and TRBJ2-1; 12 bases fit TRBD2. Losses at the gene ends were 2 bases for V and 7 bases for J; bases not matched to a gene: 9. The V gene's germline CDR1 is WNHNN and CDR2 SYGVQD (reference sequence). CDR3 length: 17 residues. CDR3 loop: CASSEERLAGAHNEQFF. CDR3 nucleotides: TGCGCCAGCAGTGAGGAGAGACTAGCGGGAGCTCATAATGAGCAGTTCTTC.

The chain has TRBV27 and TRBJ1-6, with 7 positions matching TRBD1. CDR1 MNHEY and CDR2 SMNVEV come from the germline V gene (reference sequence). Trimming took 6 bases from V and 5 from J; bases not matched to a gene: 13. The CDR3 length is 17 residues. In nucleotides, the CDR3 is TGTGCCAGCAGCCGTGACAGGGCCTTCGGTAATAATTCACCCCTCCACTTT. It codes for CASSRDRAFGNNSPLHF.

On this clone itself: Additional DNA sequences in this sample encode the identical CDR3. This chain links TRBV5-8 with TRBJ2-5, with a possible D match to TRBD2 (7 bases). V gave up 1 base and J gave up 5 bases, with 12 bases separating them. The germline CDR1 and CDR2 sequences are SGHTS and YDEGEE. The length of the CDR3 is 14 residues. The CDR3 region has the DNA TGTGCCAGCAGCTTGAGGGGGGGCCGGGAGACCCAGTACTTC. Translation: CASSLRGGRETQYF.

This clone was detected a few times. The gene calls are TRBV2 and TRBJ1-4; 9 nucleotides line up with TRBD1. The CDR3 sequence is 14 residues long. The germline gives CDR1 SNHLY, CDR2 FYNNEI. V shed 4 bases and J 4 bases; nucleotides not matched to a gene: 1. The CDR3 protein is CASSGDRDNEKLFF. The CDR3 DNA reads TGTGCCAGCAGTGGGGACAGGGATAATGAAAAACTGTTTTTT.

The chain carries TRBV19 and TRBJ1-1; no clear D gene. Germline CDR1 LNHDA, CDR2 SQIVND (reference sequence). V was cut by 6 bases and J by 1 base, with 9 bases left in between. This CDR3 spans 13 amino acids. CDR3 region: CASRVSGNTEAFF. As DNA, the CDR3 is TGTGCCAGTAGGGTCAGCGGGAACACTGAAGCTTTCTTT.

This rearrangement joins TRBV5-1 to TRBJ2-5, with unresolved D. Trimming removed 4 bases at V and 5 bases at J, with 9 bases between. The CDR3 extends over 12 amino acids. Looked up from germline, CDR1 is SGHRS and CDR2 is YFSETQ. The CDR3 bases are TGCGCCAGCAGCGCCCTAACGGAGACCCAGTACTTC. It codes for CASSALTETQYF.